This entry lists 26 T cell receptor beta chains sequenced from one sample in a study of patients and donors after allogeneic stem cell transplantation. TCRdb itself ran the RT-PCR reads through MiXCR, one entry per CDR3 protein. This table holds about 200,000 distinct CDR3 sequences, 41% found once. The material sequenced was blood, either unsorted or a sorted T cell fraction (not recorded which). The receptor source for this set is a human donor who was either an allogeneic HSCT recipient or a stem cell or donor lymphocyte infusion donor (not recorded which). It is not recorded whose cells these are; they may come from a transplant donor.

The chain's CDR3 is CASSLIGAKEQFF. The CDR3 DNA reads TGTGCCAGCAGCTTAATCGGAGCAAAGGAGCAGTTCTTC. The chain carries TRBV7-3 and TRBJ2-1, with unresolved D. From germline, CDR1 is SGHTA and CDR2 FQGTGA. Trimming left V 1 base short and J 10 bases short, with 11 bases between. The CDR3 totals 13 residues.

CDR3 DNA: TGTGCCAGCAGCTCGTCAGATACTGGAAACACCATATATTTT. Protein sequence: CASSSSDTGNTIYF. The chain combines TRBV7-6 with TRBJ1-3, with D unresolved. This CDR3 is 14 amino acids long. The germline CDR1 and CDR2 sequences are SGHVS and FNYEAQ. Deletions cut 4 bases from V and 2 bases from J, with 9 bases between. The full variable domain, in which reference TRBV7-6 and TRBJ1-3 provide the parts outside the CDR3, is GAGVSQSPRYKVTKRGQDVALRCDPISGHVSLYWYRQALGQGPEFLTYFNYEAQQDKSGLPNDRFSAERPEGSISTLTIQRTEQRDSAMYRCASSSSDTGNTIYFGEGSWLTVV.

This clonotype was counted only a few times. The chain is built from TRBV7-9 and TRBJ1-3; 8 bases are shared with TRBD1. In germline, CDR1 is SEHNR, CDR2 FQNEAQ (reference sequence). CDR3 length equals 15 residues. The trim removed 8 bases at V and 0 bases at J, leaving 6 bases unmatched. The CDR3 region is CASGQGLFSGNTIYF. CDR3 nucleotide sequence: TGTGCCAGCGGACAGGGCCTATTCTCTGGAAACACCATATATTTT.

The chain uses TRBV20-1 and TRBJ1-5; tentative D call: TRBD1 (6 bases). The germline V gene encodes CDR1 DFQATT and CDR2 SNEGSKA (reference sequence). This CDR3 contains 13 residues. The germline V and J ends were trimmed by 0 bases and 6 bases, with 9 bases remaining between them. The CDR3 protein is CSARDRGGQPQHF. The CDR3 coding sequence is TGCAGTGCTAGAGACAGGGGAGGTCAGCCCCAGCATTTT.

The rearrangement links TRBV30 to TRBJ2-2; D uncertain. Trimming removed 2 bases at V and 1 base at J, with 5 bases between. The CDR3 consists of 13 residues. Germline values: CDR1 GTSNPN, CDR2 SVGIG (reference sequence). The CDR3 bases are TGTGCCTGGAGTCCCCAGAACACCGGGGAGCTGTTTTTT. This gives the protein CAWSPQNTGELFF.

The gene calls are TRBV3-1 and TRBJ1-1; the D is unclear. The CDR3 totals 14 residues. V was shortened by 1 base and J by 4 bases, with 10 bases between the two germline ends. Germline CDR1 reads LGHDT; CDR2 reads YNNKEL (reference sequence). Here the CDR3 DNA reads TGTGCCAGCAGCCAAGTTCTGAGCCCCACTGAAGCTTTCTTT. Translating it yields CASSQVLSPTEAFF.

This chain connects TRBV28 to TRBJ1-5, with D unclear. Germline CDR1 is MDHEN and CDR2 is SYDVKM. This CDR3 has 17 amino acids. Trimming pared 2 bases from V and 0 bases from J, leaving 14 bases between. This CDR3 reads CASSLPRPLNSNQPQHF. The CDR3 DNA reads TGTGCCAGCAGTTTACCGCGTCCACTCAATAGCAATCAGCCCCAGCATTTT.

The V and J genes are TRBV4-3 and TRBJ2-3; no definite D call. The CDR3 covers 16 residues. V was clipped by 0 bases and J by 0 bases, with 10 bases between them. Germline V gives CDR1 LGHNA, CDR2 YSLEER. CDR3 in amino acids: CASSQEKGYSTDTQYF. As DNA, the CDR3 is TGCGCCAGCAGCCAAGAGAAGGGATACAGCACAGATACGCAGTATTTT.

The sample holds a few counts of this clonotype. The J gene is TRBJ1-1, the V gene TRBV2; TRBD1 is a possible D gene (6 bases). The CDR3 runs to 13 residues. Germline CDR1 reads SNHLY; CDR2 reads FYNNEI. V lost 7 bases to trimming and J lost 6 bases, with 15 bases between them. CDR3 DNA sequence: TGTGCCAGCACCACAGGGAGTAAAGCTGAAGCTTTCTTT. This encodes CASTTGSKAEAFF.

The chain joins TRBV30 to TRBJ2-1; 8 bases line up with TRBD1. Unmatched junction bases numbered 2, after V lost 3 bases and J lost 7 bases. CDR1 and CDR2 (germline): GTSNPN, SVGIG (reference sequence). This CDR3 spans 12 amino acids. CDR3 nucleotides: TGTGCCTGGAGGTGGACAGGGAATGAGCAGTTCTTC. It yields the protein CAWRWTGNEQFF.

This chain links TRBV4-2 with TRBJ1-2; TRBD1 matches at 8 bases. CDR1 LGHNA and CDR2 YNFKEQ come from the germline V gene. CDR3 length equals 15 residues. Trimming took 0 bases from V and 8 from J; bases not matched to a gene: 8. The CDR3 is CASSQDPPTGDGYTF. The CDR3 coding sequence is TGTGCCAGCAGCCAAGACCCACCGACAGGGGACGGCTACACCTTC.

The chain employs TRBV7-7 and TRBJ2-5; 7 bases map to TRBD2. Per the germline V gene, CDR1 is SSHAT and CDR2 is FNYEAQ (reference sequence). J lost 6 bases, V lost 1 base, and 14 bases had no gene match. This CDR3 comprises 17 residues. The CDR3: CASSLEASRGSGKTQYF. The CDR3 nucleotides are TGTGCCAGCAGCTTAGAGGCCTCTCGCGGGAGTGGCAAGACCCAGTACTTC. The full variable domain, completed using reference TRBV7-7 and TRBJ2-5, is GAGVSQSPRYKVTKRGQDVTLRCDPISSHATLYWYQQALGQGPEFLTYFNYEAQPDKSGLPSDRFSAERPEGSISTLTIQRTEQRDSAMYRCASSLEASRGSGKTQYFGPGTRLLVL.

This clonotype has more than one count but fewer than ten. This chain uses TRBV12-3 or TRBV12-4 with TRBJ1-1; D is unresolved. V lost 0 bases and J 11 bases, leaving 13 bases between the germline ends. The CDR3 loop spans 13 amino acids. CDR3 in DNA: TGTGCCAGCAGTTTAGCAGAGGGAATAGACGCTTTCTTT. Translation gives CASSLAEGIDAFF.

This clonotype has a single count. The chain couples TRBV27 to TRBJ1-4, with D maybe TRBD1 (5 bases). CDR1 is MNHEY and CDR2 is SMNVEV in the germline V gene (reference sequence). This CDR3 contains 15 residues. V lost 8 bases, J lost 3 bases, and 16 bases lay in between. The CDR3 DNA is TGTGCCAGCTCTGACCTGACAGCACCTAATGAAAAACTGTTTTTT. Amino acid sequence: CASSDLTAPNEKLFF.

CDR3 residues: CASRSEFSGNTIYF. In nucleotides, the CDR3 is TGTGCCAGTAGGTCAGAATTCTCTGGAAACACCATATATTTT. The V and J genes are TRBV19 and TRBJ1-3; no clear D gene. There are 14 residues in the CDR3. The V gene lost 6 bases and the J gene lost 0 bases, with 9 bases spanning the gap. The V gene's germline CDR1 is LNHDA and CDR2 SQIVND (reference sequence).

DNA for the CDR3: TGTGCCAGCAGCCAAACTGACAGGGGCGAAGCTTTCTTT. This gives the protein CASSQTDRGEAFF. This chain joins TRBV3-1 and TRBJ1-1, with 8 bases fitting TRBD1. Looked up from germline, CDR1 is LGHDT and CDR2 is YNNKEL (reference sequence). Germline trimming cut 2 bases from V and 8 bases from J; bases unmatched to any gene: 4. CDR3 length equals 13 residues.

The V and J genes are TRBV10-3 and TRBJ1-5, with 10 bases that match TRBD1. V lost 2 bases to trimming and J lost 5 bases; unmatched junction nucleotides: 6. This CDR3 is built from 16 residues. Germline CDR1 is ENHRY and CDR2 is SYGVKD. The DNA for the CDR3 is TGTGCCATCAGTGAGGACGGACAGGGGGGCGATCAGCCCCAGCATTTT. Translated, it gives CAISEDGQGGDQPQHF.

The rearrangement links TRBV2 to TRBJ1-5; 10 bases map to TRBD1. CDR1 and CDR2 from the germline V gene are SNHLY and FYNNEI. The V gene end was trimmed by 4 bases and the J gene end by 5 bases; junction bases not matched to a gene: 11. The CDR3 runs 17 residues. CDR3 sequence: CASSALDGQGVDQPQHF. For the CDR3, the DNA is TGTGCCAGCAGTGCCCTTGATGGACAGGGGGTCGATCAGCCCCAGCATTTT.

The J gene is TRBJ2-1, the V gene TRBV6-2 or TRBV6-3; weak D call: TRBD2 (7 bases). The CDR3 contains 12 residues. From germline, CDR1 is MNHEY and CDR2 SVGEGT. Trimming stripped 11 bases from V and 9 bases from J, with 17 bases between. Written as DNA, the CDR3 is TGTGCCGCGGAAGGGGGGGGAGGTGAGCAGTTCTTC. Its translation is CAAEGGGGEQFF.

The chain uses TRBV6-5 and TRBJ1-2; D not certain. Trimming cost V 5 bases and J 3 bases, with 13 bases left between them. The CDR3 is 14 amino acids. Germline V lookup: CDR1 MNHEY, CDR2 SVGAGI. CDR3 nucleotides: TGTGCCAGCAGTCAGGTAGTGAGCGACTATGGCTACACCTTC. It is translated as CASSQVVSDYGYTF.

J is TRBJ1-2 and V is TRBV29-1; no firm D call. Germline V lookup: CDR1 SQVTM, CDR2 ANQGSEA. This CDR3 contains 12 residues. Trimming left V 7 bases short and J 8 bases short, with 17 bases between. The CDR3: CSAWTERRGYTF. The DNA for the CDR3 is TGCAGCGCTTGGACCGAAAGAAGGGGCTACACCTTC.

The chain joins TRBV20-1 to TRBJ1-1; no firm D call. Trimming stripped 5 bases from V and 4 bases from J, with 11 bases between. The CDR3 runs to 12 residues. The germline CDR1 and CDR2 sequences are DFQATT and SNEGSKA (reference sequence). The CDR3 here is CSAPHERTEAFF. The CDR3, as DNA: TGCAGTGCTCCTCACGAACGCACTGAAGCTTTCTTT.

The chain combines TRBV6-5 with TRBJ2-2; 8 nucleotides match TRBD2. The germline CDR1 and CDR2 sequences are MNHEY and SVGAGI. This CDR3 is built from 17 residues. J lost 6 bases, V lost 4 bases, and 13 bases had no gene match. CDR3 loop: CASSSLDLSGKAGELFF. CDR3 in DNA: TGTGCCAGCAGTTCCTTAGATCTTAGCGGGAAGGCCGGGGAGCTGTTTTTT.

This clonotype was counted a few times. V usage is TRBV9 and J usage is TRBJ1-6; 7 nucleotides align to TRBD1. Germline CDR1 reads SGDLS; CDR2 reads YYNGEE. This CDR3 contains 16 residues. After removal of 1 base from V and 3 bases from J, the junction contained 4 bases not matched to a gene. The chain's CDR3 is CASSVLDRSYNSPLHF. The CDR3 nucleotides read TGTGCCAGCAGCGTATTGGACAGGAGCTATAATTCACCCCTCCACTTT.

J is TRBJ2-5 and V is TRBV4-2, with D unclear. The CDR3 contains 13 residues. Germline CDR1 is LGHNA and CDR2 is YNFKEQ. V lost 1 base and J lost 1, with 4 bases in between. The CDR3 DNA is TGTGCCAGCAGCCAAGGCGGCCAAGAGACCCAGTACTTC. This gives the protein CASSQGGQETQYF.

V and J are TRBV12-3 or TRBV12-4 and TRBJ1-2; D is unclear. The CDR3 is made up of 12 amino acids. Trimming removed 2 bases from V and 4 bases from J, with 5 bases in between. CDR3 in amino acids: CASSLRTYGYTF. In DNA, the CDR3 is TGTGCCAGCAGTTTACGGACCTATGGCTACACCTTC.